This paragraph reports one TCR beta chain. The sample originates from a study of T cell changes during pregnancy in multiple sclerosis. J lost 3 bases, V lost 5 bases, and 6 bases had no gene match. Germline CDR1 reads PRHDT; CDR2 reads FYEKMQ (reference sequence). The CDR3 is made up of 14 amino acids. Clones were sequenced by immunoSEQ multiplex PCR, and TCRdb holds only the in-frame ones, with some missing. The sample lists 55,000 to 85,000 clones, about 94% occurring once. The sample consisted of peripheral blood, taken in the third trimester of pregnancy. This chain connects TRBV13 to TRBJ2-7; 8 bases align to TRBD1. The clonotype originates from a female donor with multiple sclerosis, enrolled in a pregnancy study. The CDR3 spells CASSAGQAYYEQYF. The CDR3 region has the DNA TGTGCCAGCAGCGCGGGACAGGCCTACTACGAGCAGTACTTC.